Listed below are T cell receptor beta chains from one sample, sequenced in a study of cytomegalovirus exposure and HLA in healthy donors. Data came from immunoSEQ multiplex PCR; TCRdb stores just in-frame clones and leaves some out. This table has 150,000 or so clones, 70% to 80% appearing once. The specimen sequenced was PBMCs. These receptors were obtained from a man aged 25 to 40 in good health and CMV-seropositive. The CDR3 runs from the conserved cysteine through the conserved F or W. Clone size appears in some rows only: once, few, many, or a class for an expanded clone.

j_call: TRBJ2-7; v_call: TRBV6-1; clone_size: -; cdr3_aa: CASREIEQYF
j_call: TRBJ2-5; v_call: TRBV18; clone_size: -; cdr3_aa: CASSPRAIAGGRETQYF
j_call: TRBJ2-1; v_call: TRBV9; clone_size: -; cdr3_aa: CASSGREGGGAWEQFF
j_call: TRBJ2-2; v_call: TRBV5-4; clone_size: -; cdr3_aa: CASSLGSAAGGTGELFF
j_call: TRBJ2-7; v_call: TRBV5-1; clone_size: -; cdr3_aa: CASSLDPGLGLYEQYF
j_call: TRBJ2-3; v_call: TRBV9; clone_size: -; cdr3_aa: CASSLSVGGGSTDTQYF
j_call: TRBJ2-5; v_call: TRBV28; clone_size: once; cdr3_aa: CASSSGQGDSETQYF
j_call: TRBJ1-1; v_call: TRBV10-2; clone_size: -; cdr3_aa: CASSESTALGPEAFF
j_call: TRBJ1-3; v_call: TRBV2; clone_size: -; cdr3_aa: CASSPGQGSGNTIYF
j_call: TRBJ2-3; v_call: TRBV5-1; clone_size: -; cdr3_aa: CASSLVRRDRDTQYF
j_call: TRBJ1-1; v_call: TRBV7-3; clone_size: -; cdr3_aa: CASSYGRETEAFF
j_call: TRBJ2-3; v_call: TRBV6-4; clone_size: -; cdr3_aa: CASSDSRGGAEDTQYF
j_call: TRBJ2-7; v_call: TRBV5-1; clone_size: -; cdr3_aa: CASSLGGRYEQYF
j_call: TRBJ2-1; v_call: TRBV5-4; clone_size: -; cdr3_aa: CASSLDLARSYNEQFF
j_call: TRBJ1-2; v_call: TRBV6-1; clone_size: -; cdr3_aa: CASSEGGQGDSYGYTF
j_call: -; v_call: TRBV10-3; clone_size: -; cdr3_aa: CAISAGLEQYF
j_call: TRBJ1-1; v_call: TRBV27; clone_size: -; cdr3_aa: CASSSGGGEAFF
j_call: TRBJ1-5; v_call: TRBV23-1; clone_size: -; cdr3_aa: CASSQYMDQGGNQPQHF
j_call: TRBJ1-2; v_call: TRBV2; clone_size: -; cdr3_aa: CASSLQGDYGYTF
j_call: TRBJ2-5; v_call: TRBV10-2; clone_size: -; cdr3_aa: CASRGGQGGRETQYF
j_call: TRBJ2-3; v_call: TRBV11-3; clone_size: -; cdr3_aa: CASSRTSGTGTDTQYF
j_call: TRBJ2-7; v_call: TRBV6-5; clone_size: -; cdr3_aa: CASRRNGDGYEQYF
j_call: TRBJ1-1; v_call: TRBV2; clone_size: -; cdr3_aa: CASSLDSAMSTEAFF
j_call: TRBJ1-1; v_call: TRBV7-9; clone_size: -; cdr3_aa: CASSLERDTEAFF
j_call: TRBJ2-7; v_call: TRBV14; clone_size: -; cdr3_aa: CASSQSREQYF
j_call: TRBJ1-5; v_call: TRBV4-1; clone_size: -; cdr3_aa: CASSQGREQPQHF
j_call: TRBJ2-3; v_call: TRBV19; clone_size: -; cdr3_aa: CASSLDLTADTQYF
j_call: TRBJ1-1; v_call: TRBV7-9; clone_size: -; cdr3_aa: CASSLGAGLNTEAFF
j_call: TRBJ2-1; v_call: TRBV5-5; clone_size: -; cdr3_aa: CASSLAGTSSYEQFF
j_call: TRBJ2-1; v_call: TRBV5-4; clone_size: -; cdr3_aa: CATKRGGEVGNEQFF
j_call: TRBJ1-2; v_call: TRBV9; clone_size: -; cdr3_aa: CASSQGSALSGYTF
j_call: TRBJ1-5; v_call: TRBV9; clone_size: -; cdr3_aa: CASSVEGAGNQPQHF
j_call: TRBJ2-1; v_call: TRBV6-1; clone_size: once; cdr3_aa: CASSGGLAGGPRNEQFF
j_call: TRBJ1-1; v_call: TRBV7-3; clone_size: -; cdr3_aa: CASSTNRGFTEAFF
j_call: TRBJ2-5; v_call: TRBV27; clone_size: few; cdr3_aa: CASSMGGEETQYF
j_call: TRBJ1-2; v_call: TRBV27; clone_size: once; cdr3_aa: CASSSQGREPYGYTF